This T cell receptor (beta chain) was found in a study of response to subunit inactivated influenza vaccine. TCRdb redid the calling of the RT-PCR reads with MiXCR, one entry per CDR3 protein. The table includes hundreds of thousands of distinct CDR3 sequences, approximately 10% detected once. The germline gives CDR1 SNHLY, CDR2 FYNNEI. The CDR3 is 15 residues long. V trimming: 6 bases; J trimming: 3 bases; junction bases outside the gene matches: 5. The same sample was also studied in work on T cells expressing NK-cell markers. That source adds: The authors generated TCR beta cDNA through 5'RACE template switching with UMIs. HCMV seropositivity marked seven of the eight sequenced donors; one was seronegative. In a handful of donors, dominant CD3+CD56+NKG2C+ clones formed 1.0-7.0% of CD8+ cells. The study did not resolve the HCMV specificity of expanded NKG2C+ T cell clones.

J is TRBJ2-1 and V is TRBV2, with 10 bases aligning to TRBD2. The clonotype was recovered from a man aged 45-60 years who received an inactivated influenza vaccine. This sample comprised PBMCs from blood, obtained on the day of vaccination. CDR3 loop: CASSKLAGNYNEQFF. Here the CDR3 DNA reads TGTGCCAGCAGCAAACTAGCGGGGAACTACAATGAGCAGTTCTTC.